The 3 T cell receptor beta chains given below trace back to one sample, sequenced in a study of T cell changes during pregnancy in multiple sclerosis. TCRdb's table, derived via immunoSEQ multiplex PCR, lists solely in-frame clones and lacks some. This sample has about 39,000 clones, with more than 85% found just once. The specimen was CD4+ T cells from peripheral blood mononuclear cells, collected after pregnancy. Every receptor here comes from a female donor in good health, enrolled as a control in a pregnancy study.

V is TRBV28 and J is TRBJ1-1; the D gene is possibly TRBD1 (6 bases). V was pared by 5 bases and J by 0 bases, with 16 bases between. The length of the CDR3 is 16 residues. Germline assignment: CDR1 MDHEN and CDR2 SYDVKM. CDR3 protein: CASSSGGGQLNTEAFF. The DNA for the CDR3 is TGTGCCAGCAGTAGCGGGGGGGGGCAACTGAACACTGAAGCTTTCTTT.

The V and J genes are TRBV10-3 and TRBJ2-3; D possibly corresponds to TRBD2 (5 bases). Germline lookup yields CDR1 ENHRY and CDR2 SYGVKD. Trimming shortened V by 10 bases and J by 0 bases, and 14 bases separated the two germline ends. The CDR3 sequence is 14 residues long. CDR3 region: CATGLERSTDTQYF. Written as DNA, the CDR3 is TGTGCCACCGGGTTGGAGCGGAGCACAGATACGCAGTATTTT.

This chain links TRBV4-2 with TRBJ2-1; TRBD2 matches 12 bases. The CDR3 totals 16 residues. The ends lost 4 bases at V and 9 bases at J; junction bases unmatched: 10. The germline V gene has CDR1 LGHNA and CDR2 YNFKEQ. CDR3 DNA sequence: TGTGCCAGCAGCCCACCGACTAGCGGGGGCCCGGGTGAGCAGTTCTTC. Translated: CASSPPTSGGPGEQFF.